This T cell receptor beta chain was sequenced in a study of cytomegalovirus exposure and HLA in healthy donors. Only one count was recorded for this clone. Its antigen is undetermined. PCR involved 60 Vbeta and 13 Jbeta primers. Assay: immunoSEQ multiplex PCR; the TCRdb copy retains only in-frame clones and omits some. Altogether over 120,000 clones are present, around 84% being singletons, with the ten largest covering about 2.2%. Study-level results: In a later analysis, HLA-C alleles had the fewest associated TCRs, DRB1 alleles the most. What a later analysis reportedly showed was that an Asian-associated ancestry cluster had fewer N-insertions than the approximately 720-donor mean. Reports state that TCR beta sequences accurately predicted most subjects' HLA-A and HLA-B alleles.

Germline loops: CDR1 SGHRS, CDR2 YFSETQ. The ends were cut back, 4 bases at V and 8 bases at J, with 19 bases in the middle. CDR3 size: 15 residues. The chain combines TRBV5-1 with TRBJ2-1, with a tentative D call TRBD1 (6 bases). This clonotype was obtained from a man between 50 and 59 years old in good health and CMV-seronegative. The specimen was PBMCs. This CDR3 reads CASSHLGDTRYEQFF. CDR3 nucleotide sequence: TGCGCCAGCAGCCACCTCGGGGACACCCGTTATGAGCAGTTCTTC.